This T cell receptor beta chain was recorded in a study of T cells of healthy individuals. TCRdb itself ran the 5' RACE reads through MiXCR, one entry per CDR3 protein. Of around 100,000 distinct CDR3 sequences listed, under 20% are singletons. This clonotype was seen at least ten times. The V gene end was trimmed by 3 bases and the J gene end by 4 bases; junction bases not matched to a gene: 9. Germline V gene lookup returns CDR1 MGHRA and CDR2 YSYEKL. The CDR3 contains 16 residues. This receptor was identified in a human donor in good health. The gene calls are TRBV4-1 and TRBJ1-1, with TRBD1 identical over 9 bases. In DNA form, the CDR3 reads TGCGCCAGCAGCCACGGGACAGGGACTCGGACCACTGAAGCTTTCTTT. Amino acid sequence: CASSHGTGTRTTEAFF.